This entry concerns a single T cell receptor (beta chain). How the authors handled the data: Estimation of nucleated cell counts relied on the amplification of reference gene primers. Some clones are missing from TCRdb's copy, which holds only in-frame ones; the method was immunoSEQ multiplex PCR. V and J calls plus clone size are reproduced from that table; the DNA served to infer D and trimming. The repertoire includes approximately 90,000 clones, about 88% of them detected once, and 1.2% sits in the top ten. These data belong to a study of blood T cell repertoires in COVID-19. Germline V gene sequence: CDR1 LNHDA, CDR2 SQIVND (reference sequence). CDR3 length: 15 amino acids. The ends lost 6 bases at V and 4 bases at J; junction bases unmatched: 8.

This TCR derives from a man at least 80 years old with active or convalescent COVID-19. Sequencing used peripheral blood. This chain links TRBV19 with TRBJ2-2; 7 nucleotides agree with TRBD1. The CDR3 spells CASRLETGFTGELFF. The DNA for the CDR3 is TGTGCCAGTAGGTTAGAGACAGGGTTCACCGGGGAGCTGTTTTTT. The whole variable domain, filled in from reference TRBV19 and TRBJ2-2, reads DGGITQSPKYLFRKEGQNVTLSCEQNLNHDAMYWYRQDPGQGLRLIYYSQIVNDFQKGDIAEGYSVSREKKESFPLTVTSAQKNPTAFYLCASRLETGFTGELFFGEGSRLTVL.